Listed below are T cell receptor beta chains from one sample, sequenced in a study of OX40 agonist ivuxolimab in advanced cancers. Some clones are missing from TCRdb's copy, which holds only in-frame ones; the method was immunoSEQ multiplex PCR. The table shows about 84,000 clones, with roughly 89% occurring only once. Sample: CD4+ or CD8+ T cells sorted from blood, taken in a trial of the OX40 agonist ivuxolimab. The receptors here all came from an adult with an advanced solid tumor such as melanoma, head and neck, liver or kidney cancer. The CDR3 runs from the conserved cysteine through the conserved F or W. Fields, in order: CDR3 protein, CDR3 DNA, V gene, J gene, clone size, D gene. The D gene is left open where the match is weak. Expanded clones are given a class, and other clones once, few, many or no size at all.

CDR3aa: CASSPRHRQGDSGYTF
CDR3nt: TGTGCCAGCAGCCCCAGGCACCGACAGGGAGACTCGGGGTACACCTTC
v_gene: TRBV5-8
j_gene: TRBJ1-2
abundance: -
d_gene: TRBD1

CDR3aa: CASSLAGTGPTEQFF
CDR3nt: TGTGCCAGCAGCTTGGCCGGGACAGGCCCAACTGAGCAGTTCTTC
v_gene: TRBV13
j_gene: TRBJ2-1
abundance: -
d_gene: TRBD1

CDR3aa: CASSDRAGTDTQYF
CDR3nt: TGTGCCAGCAGTGACAGGGCCGGCACAGATACGCAGTATTTT
v_gene: TRBV6-4
j_gene: TRBJ2-3
abundance: -
d_gene: -

CDR3aa: CSGQGADGYTF
CDR3nt: TGCAGTGGACAGGGCGCGGATGGCTACACCTTC
v_gene: TRBV20-1
j_gene: TRBJ1-2
abundance: -
d_gene: TRBD1

CDR3aa: CASRGDRGRTDTQYF
CDR3nt: TGTGCCAGCCGCGGGGACAGGGGGCGCACAGATACGCAGTATTTT
v_gene: TRBV30
j_gene: TRBJ2-3
abundance: -
d_gene: TRBD1

CDR3aa: CASSPRGGGGTDTQYF
CDR3nt: TGTGCCAGCAGCCCCCGGGGCGGGGGGGGCACAGATACGCAGTATTTT
v_gene: TRBV11-2
j_gene: TRBJ2-3
abundance: -
d_gene: TRBD2

CDR3aa: CASREEGRRVQETQYF
CDR3nt: TGTGCCAGCAGAGAAGAGGGGAGGCGGGTCCAAGAGACCCAGTACTTC
v_gene: TRBV2
j_gene: TRBJ2-5
abundance: -
d_gene: -

CDR3aa: CASSGGTSSYEQYF
CDR3nt: TGCGCCAGCAGTGGCGGAACAAGCTCCTACGAGCAGTACTTC
v_gene: TRBV5-1
j_gene: TRBJ2-7
abundance: few
d_gene: -

CDR3aa: CASSSGADTQYF
CDR3nt: TGTGCCAGCAGCTCCGGGGCAGATACGCAGTATTTT
v_gene: TRBV9
j_gene: TRBJ2-3
abundance: -
d_gene: -

CDR3aa: CASSTRPGGVGYTF
CDR3nt: TGTGCCAGCAGCACCCGGCCGGGAGGGGTTGGCTACACCTTC
v_gene: TRBV7-8
j_gene: TRBJ1-2
abundance: once
d_gene: -

CDR3aa: CASSQEPRDRVTEAFF
CDR3nt: TGCGCCAGCAGCCAGGAACCCCGGGACAGGGTCACTGAAGCTTTCTTT
v_gene: TRBV4-1
j_gene: TRBJ1-1
abundance: -
d_gene: TRBD1

CDR3aa: CASSLLGGGNYGYTF
CDR3nt: TGTGCCAGCAGTTTATTAGGCGGGGGGAACTATGGCTACACCTTC
v_gene: TRBV28
j_gene: TRBJ1-2
abundance: -
d_gene: -

CDR3aa: CASSLAGGINNSPLHF
CDR3nt: TGTGCCAGCAGCTTAGCAGGGGGGATTAATAATTCACCCCTCCACTTT
v_gene: TRBV7-9
j_gene: TRBJ1-6
abundance: -
d_gene: -

CDR3aa: CASSILGGDTQYF
CDR3nt: TGTGCCAGTAGTATACTCGGGGGAGATACGCAGTATTTT
v_gene: TRBV19
j_gene: TRBJ2-3
abundance: -
d_gene: -

CDR3aa: CASSPPRDIQDTQYF
CDR3nt: TGTGCCAGCAGTCCTCCCCGGGACATTCAAGATACGCAGTATTTT
v_gene: TRBV6-6
j_gene: TRBJ2-3
abundance: -
d_gene: -

CDR3aa: CASSPGTGINYGYTF
CDR3nt: TGTGCCAGCTCACCTGGGACAGGGATTAACTATGGCTACACCTTC
v_gene: TRBV18
j_gene: TRBJ1-2
abundance: -
d_gene: TRBD1

CDR3aa: CASSPIGAVQETQYF
CDR3nt: TGTGCCAGCTCACCGATAGGGGCGGTCCAAGAGACCCAGTACTTC
v_gene: TRBV18
j_gene: TRBJ2-5
abundance: -
d_gene: -

CDR3aa: CASSGDRALVAAFF
CDR3nt: TGTGCCAGCAGTGGGGACAGGGCGTTAGTAGCGGCTTTCTTC
v_gene: TRBV28
j_gene: TRBJ2-1
abundance: -
d_gene: TRBD1

CDR3aa: CSVVRGGSYNEQFF
CDR3nt: TGCAGCGTTGTCCGGGGGGGGTCCTACAATGAGCAGTTCTTC
v_gene: TRBV29-1
j_gene: TRBJ2-1
abundance: -
d_gene: TRBD2

CDR3aa: CASSALAGTQETQYF
CDR3nt: TGTGCCAGCAGTGCGCTAGCGGGTACTCAAGAGACCCAGTACTTC
v_gene: TRBV2
j_gene: TRBJ2-5
abundance: -
d_gene: TRBD2

CDR3aa: CASSQGVKGGIDQPQHF
CDR3nt: TGCGCCAGCAGCCAAGGGGTAAAAGGCGGTATCGATCAGCCCCAGCATTTT
v_gene: TRBV4-3
j_gene: TRBJ1-5
abundance: -
d_gene: -

CDR3aa: CASSKMGQRTYNEQFF
CDR3nt: TGTGCCAGTAGTAAGATGGGACAGAGAACCTACAATGAGCAGTTCTTC
v_gene: TRBV19
j_gene: TRBJ2-1
abundance: once
d_gene: TRBD1

CDR3aa: CASSPTGRESGYTF
CDR3nt: TGTGCCAGCAGTCCAACAGGGAGAGAGAGTGGCTACACCTTC
v_gene: TRBV2
j_gene: TRBJ1-2
abundance: -
d_gene: -

CDR3aa: CASSYSGGWVAEAFF
CDR3nt: TGTGCCAGCAGTTACTCGGGCGGATGGGTGGCTGAAGCTTTCTTT
v_gene: TRBV6-6
j_gene: TRBJ1-1
abundance: -
d_gene: -

CDR3aa: CSVQTGTPGAFF
CDR3nt: TGCAGCGTCCAGACCGGGACTCCCGGAGCTTTCTTT
v_gene: TRBV29-1
j_gene: TRBJ1-1
abundance: once
d_gene: -

CDR3aa: CASTELDSFSEQFF
CDR3nt: TGTGCCAGCACCGAATTGGACAGTTTCAGTGAGCAGTTCTTC
v_gene: TRBV7-9
j_gene: TRBJ2-1
abundance: -
d_gene: -

CDR3aa: CASRPDRTDTEAFF
CDR3nt: TGTGCCAGCAGACCTGACCGGACCGACACTGAAGCTTTCTTT
v_gene: TRBV28
j_gene: TRBJ1-1
abundance: -
d_gene: -

CDR3aa: CAISRGGSEQYF
CDR3nt: TGTGCCATCAGTCGGGGAGGCTCCGAGCAGTACTTC
v_gene: TRBV10-3
j_gene: TRBJ2-7
abundance: -
d_gene: -

CDR3aa: CASSPGGLAGGEQFF
CDR3nt: TGTGCCAGCTCACCAGGGGGACTAGCGGGAGGTGAGCAGTTCTTC
v_gene: TRBV18
j_gene: TRBJ2-1
abundance: -
d_gene: TRBD2

CDR3aa: CASSQAGGGGGYTF
CDR3nt: TGCGCCAGCAGCCAAGCTGGAGGAGGGGGTGGCTACACCTTC
v_gene: TRBV4-1
j_gene: TRBJ1-2
abundance: -
d_gene: -

CDR3aa: CASSSLGGHTQYF
CDR3nt: TGTGCCAGCAGCTCCTTAGGGGGTCATACGCAGTATTTT
v_gene: TRBV5-6
j_gene: TRBJ2-3
abundance: -
d_gene: -

CDR3aa: CASSLGHSGANVLTF
CDR3nt: TGTGCCAGCAGCTTGGGCCACTCTGGGGCCAACGTCCTGACTTTC
v_gene: TRBV5-5
j_gene: TRBJ2-6
abundance: few
d_gene: -

CDR3aa: CASSLGQGAFEKLFF
CDR3nt: TGTGCCAGCAGTTTGGGACAGGGGGCATTTGAAAAACTGTTTTTT
v_gene: TRBV28
j_gene: TRBJ1-4
abundance: -
d_gene: TRBD1

CDR3aa: CASSPYSGGATDTQYF
CDR3nt: TGTGCCAGCAGCCCTTATAGCGGGGGGGCGACAGATACGCAGTATTTT
v_gene: TRBV7-6
j_gene: TRBJ2-3
abundance: -
d_gene: TRBD2

CDR3aa: CATSRDRNTIYF
CDR3nt: TGTGCCACCAGCAGAGACCGAAACACCATATATTTT
v_gene: TRBV15
j_gene: TRBJ1-3
abundance: -
d_gene: -

CDR3aa: CASSQERGAGNEKLFF
CDR3nt: TGCGCCAGCAGCCAAGAGAGGGGGGCCGGGAATGAAAAACTGTTTTTT
v_gene: TRBV4-1
j_gene: TRBJ1-4
abundance: -
d_gene: -

CDR3aa: CASSQDPLSSGNTIYF
CDR3nt: TGCGCCAGCAGCCAGGACCCGTTGAGCTCTGGAAACACCATATATTTT
v_gene: TRBV4-3
j_gene: TRBJ1-3
abundance: -
d_gene: -

CDR3aa: CASTWRVDDNSPLHF
CDR3nt: TGTGCCAGCACATGGCGGGTGGACGATAATTCACCCCTCCACTTT
v_gene: TRBV6-1
j_gene: TRBJ1-6
abundance: -
d_gene: -

CDR3aa: CASSEGLAGPNQFF
CDR3nt: TGCGCCAGCAGCGAAGGACTAGCGGGCCCTAATCAGTTCTTC
v_gene: TRBV5-1
j_gene: TRBJ2-1
abundance: -
d_gene: TRBD2

CDR3aa: CASSPTSGWTDTQYF
CDR3nt: TGCGCCAGCAGCCCGACTAGCGGGTGGACGGATACGCAGTATTTT
v_gene: TRBV4-3
j_gene: TRBJ2-3
abundance: -
d_gene: TRBD2

CDR3aa: CASSLASGGNNEQFF
CDR3nt: TGTGCCAGCAGCTTGGCTAGCGGGGGAAACAATGAGCAGTTCTTC
v_gene: TRBV7-2
j_gene: TRBJ2-1
abundance: -
d_gene: TRBD2

CDR3aa: CAWSSTGF
CDR3nt: TGTGCCTGGAGCTCGACAGGTTTT
v_gene: TRBV30
j_gene: TRBJ2-3
abundance: -
d_gene: -

CDR3aa: CASSPLAGGYEQYF
CDR3nt: TGTGCCAGCTCACCATTAGCGGGAGGATACGAGCAGTACTTC
v_gene: TRBV18
j_gene: TRBJ2-7
abundance: -
d_gene: TRBD2

CDR3aa: CASSPRAGEGYEQYF
CDR3nt: TGTGCCAGCAGCCCTCGGGCGGGAGAGGGCTACGAGCAGTACTTC
v_gene: TRBV27
j_gene: TRBJ2-7
abundance: -
d_gene: TRBD2

CDR3aa: CASSVVGQGTNTGELFF
CDR3nt: TGTGCCAGCAGCGTAGTTGGTCAGGGAACGAACACCGGGGAGCTGTTTTTT
v_gene: TRBV9
j_gene: TRBJ2-2
abundance: -
d_gene: -

CDR3aa: CASSLRELAGGGDEQFF
CDR3nt: TGTGCCAGCAGCTTACGGGAGCTAGCGGGAGGAGGAGATGAGCAGTTCTTC
v_gene: TRBV7-2
j_gene: TRBJ2-1
abundance: few
d_gene: TRBD2

CDR3aa: CASSLTRGGSFYNEQFF
CDR3nt: TGTGCCAGCAGCTTAACCCGCGGCGGGTCATTCTACAATGAGCAGTTCTTC
v_gene: TRBV7-2
j_gene: TRBJ2-1
abundance: -
d_gene: -

CDR3aa: CASSSAGQGDYGYTF
CDR3nt: TGTGCCAGCAGTAGTGCGGGGCAGGGCGACTATGGCTACACCTTC
v_gene: TRBV28
j_gene: TRBJ1-2
abundance: -
d_gene: -

CDR3aa: CAWSRDSGYTF
CDR3nt: TGTGCCTGGAGTCGAGACTCTGGCTACACCTTC
v_gene: TRBV30
j_gene: TRBJ1-2
abundance: once
d_gene: -

CDR3aa: CASSVDGNTDTQYF
CDR3nt: TGTGCCAGCAGCGTAGATGGCAACACAGATACGCAGTATTTT
v_gene: TRBV9
j_gene: TRBJ2-3
abundance: -
d_gene: -

CDR3aa: CASSFQQLRGGYTF
CDR3nt: TGTGCCAGCAGTTTCCAACAACTCAGGGGTGGCTACACCTTC
v_gene: TRBV28
j_gene: TRBJ1-2
abundance: -
d_gene: -

CDR3aa: CASSKGTSSYNEQFF
CDR3nt: TGTGCCAGCTCAAAAGGGACTAGCTCCTACAATGAGCAGTTCTTC
v_gene: TRBV18
j_gene: TRBJ2-1
abundance: -
d_gene: TRBD2